Only one count was recorded for the clone carrying this TCR beta chain. Assay used: immunoSEQ multiplex PCR; TCRdb lists only in-frame clones, some missing. The sample holds 350,000 to 450,000 clones, 85% seen once. The data stem from a study of blood T cell repertoires in COVID-19. The sequencing input was peripheral blood. This sequence originates from a woman aged 18-29 years with acute or convalescent COVID-19.

As DNA, the CDR3 is TGTGCCAGCAGTGAAAGGTGGGAGAGTGAGCAGTTCTTC. Translated, it gives CASSERWESEQFF. The chain links TRBV2 to TRBJ2-1; maybe TRBD2 (5 bases). The CDR3 loop spans 13 amino acids. The V and J ends lost 2 bases and 9 bases respectively, with 11 bases between them. The germline V gene has CDR1 SNHLY and CDR2 FYNNEI.